This T cell receptor (beta chain) is from a study of blood T cells in healthy people across ages. Together with a sample-barcoded 5' primer, a J-beta primer mix was included in a second PCR lasting about 7 to 11 cycles. From each sample, at least 3 million paired-end reads containing CDR3 were obtained. TCRdb re-analysed the 5' RACE reads in MiXCR, keeping a single row per CDR3 protein. This sample has 710,000 or so distinct CDR3 sequences, with about a third found just once. This CDR3 has 15 residues. The germline V gene encodes CDR1 LGHDT and CDR2 YNNKEL (reference sequence). Source material: blood. This chain links TRBV3-1 with TRBJ2-4; D is perhaps TRBD2 (6 bases). The tail of the sequence fits TRBJ2-5 better, so the J call may be wrong. This TCR was recovered from a woman older than 75 in good health. CDR3 protein: CASSPRLEGQQTQYF. The CDR3 region has the DNA TGTGCCAGCAGCCCCCGACTAGAGGGCCAGCAGACCCAGTACTTC.